This is a list of T cell receptor beta chains from one sample in a study of T cell repertoires in cytomegalovirus infection. Each CDR3 protein gets one entry after TCRdb re-called the reads with MiXCR. The data contain around 100,000 distinct CDR3 sequences, approximately 15% of them singletons. The sequenced sample was PBMCs. These receptor sequences come from a human donor in good health (CMV status not recorded). Some clones in this sample may be carry-over from other donors' samples. Each CDR3 is given with its conserved first and last residue. Each record gives: V gene, clone size, J gene, D gene, CDR3 DNA, CDR3 protein. D genes are given only for firm matches. Clone sizes are given selectively: once, few, many, or a class where the clone is expanded.

V: TRBV11-2
size: many
J: TRBJ2-2
D: -
DNA: TGTGCCAGCAGCCTGGCCCACTACACCGGGGAGCTGTTTTTT
CDR3: CASSLAHYTGELFF

V: TRBV28
size: many
J: TRBJ1-2
D: TRBD1
DNA: TGTGCCAGCAGTATGACAGGGTTTGATGGCTACACCTTC
CDR3: CASSMTGFDGYTF

V: TRBV11-3
size: many
J: TRBJ2-7
D: -
DNA: TGTGCCAGCAGCGGACCGGGACTGGGCACGGAGCAGTACTTC
CDR3: CASSGPGLGTEQYF

V: TRBV2
size: -
J: TRBJ2-1
D: -
DNA: TGTGCCAGCAGCGCTTCTTTGGGGGTTGAGCAGTTCTTC
CDR3: CASSASLGVEQFF

V: TRBV7-6
size: many
J: TRBJ2-3
D: -
DNA: TGTGCCAGCAGCTTGGGTCTACGCACAGATACGCAGTATTTT
CDR3: CASSLGLRTDTQYF

V: TRBV29-1
size: many
J: TRBJ2-3
D: -
DNA: TGCAGCGTTGTCGCAGATACGCAGTATTTT
CDR3: CSVVADTQYF

V: TRBV28
size: -
J: TRBJ2-2
D: TRBD2
DNA: TGTGCCAGCAGTTTACTAGCGGGGTACGGCACCGGGGAGCTGTTTTTT
CDR3: CASSLLAGYGTGELFF

V: TRBV27
size: -
J: TRBJ2-2
D: -
DNA: TGTGCCAGCAGTTTATGGGGGAAAGGGGAGCTGTTTTTT
CDR3: CASSLWGKGELFF

V: TRBV7-2
size: -
J: TRBJ2-1
D: -
DNA: TGTGCCAGCAGCCCCCGATTTGGCAATGAGCAGTTCTTC
CDR3: CASSPRFGNEQFF

V: TRBV7-3
size: many
J: TRBJ1-1
D: -
DNA: TGTGCCAGCAGCGCGGGACCCATGAACACTGAAGCTTTCTTT
CDR3: CASSAGPMNTEAFF

V: TRBV7-6
size: many
J: TRBJ1-3
D: -
DNA: TGTGCCAGCAGCTTAGACCAAACTGGAAACACCATATATTTT
CDR3: CASSLDQTGNTIYF

V: TRBV7-9
size: many
J: TRBJ1-2
D: -
DNA: TGTGCCCTTCGGGGTCCCGGGGGCTATGGCTACACCTTC
CDR3: CALRGPGGYGYTF

V: TRBV7-2
size: few
J: TRBJ1-1
D: TRBD1
DNA: TGTGCCAGCAGCTTCGGACAGGACACTGAAGCTTTCTTT
CDR3: CASSFGQDTEAFF

V: TRBV11-2
size: -
J: TRBJ1-2
D: -
DNA: TGTGCCAGCAGCTCCTCCGGGACCGCTGACACCTTC
CDR3: CASSSSGTADTF

V: TRBV14
size: few
J: TRBJ2-5
D: TRBD1
DNA: TGTGCCAGCAGCCACAGACAGGGGATTGAAGAGACCCAGTACTTC
CDR3: CASSHRQGIEETQYF

V: TRBV6-2/TRBV6-3
size: -
J: TRBJ2-7
D: -
DNA: TGTGCCAGCAGACGGACTATGGGGGTACCCTACGAGCAGTACTTC
CDR3: CASRRTMGVPYEQYF

V: TRBV5-1
size: -
J: TRBJ1-2
D: TRBD1
DNA: TGCGCCAGCAGCTTGGGATCAGGGGGCACGTATGGCTACACCTTC
CDR3: CASSLGSGGTYGYTF

V: TRBV10-3
size: -
J: TRBJ2-2
D: -
DNA: TGTGCCATCAGTCCAGCTGCCGGGGGACCTACGAACACCGGGGAGCTGTTTTTT
CDR3: CAISPAAGGPTNTGELFF

V: TRBV6-6
size: few
J: TRBJ1-1
D: -
DNA: TGTGCCAGCAGCCAGGACAGACAGAACACTGAAGCTTTCTTT
CDR3: CASSQDRQNTEAFF

V: TRBV12-3/TRBV12-4
size: many
J: TRBJ1-5
D: -
DNA: TGTGCCAGCAGCCCTGGGCGGGATCAAGCCCAGCATTTT
CDR3: CASSPGRDQAQHF

V: TRBV7-2
size: many
J: TRBJ2-5
D: -
DNA: TGTGCCAGCAGCTCTCAGGGAGTCCAAGAGACCCAGTACTTC
CDR3: CASSSQGVQETQYF

V: TRBV10-3
size: few
J: TRBJ1-5
D: TRBD1
DNA: TGTGCCATCAGTCAGGGGGCCGGTCAGCCCCAGCATTTT
CDR3: CAISQGAGQPQHF

V: TRBV6-2/TRBV6-3
size: -
J: TRBJ2-7
D: -
DNA: TGTGCCAGCAAGTTCAGGGGAACCTACGAGCAGTACTTC
CDR3: CASKFRGTYEQYF

V: TRBV5-4
size: -
J: TRBJ1-4
D: -
DNA: TGTGCCAGCAGCTTGGCAGCAACTAATGAAAAACTGTTTTTT
CDR3: CASSLAATNEKLFF

V: TRBV7-2
size: many
J: TRBJ2-3
D: -
DNA: TGTGCCAGCAGCCCCAGGACAATTAGCACAGATACGCAGTATTTT
CDR3: CASSPRTISTDTQYF

V: TRBV12-5
size: many
J: TRBJ2-2
D: -
DNA: TGTGCTAGTGGTTTCAGACAGGTTGAGGTACTAGCTTCGGACACCGGGGAGCTGTTTTTT
CDR3: CASGFRQVEVLASDTGELFF

V: TRBV2
size: few
J: TRBJ1-5
D: TRBD1
DNA: TGTGCCAGCAGACTAGAGGGGACAGTAAATCAGCCCCAGCATTTT
CDR3: CASRLEGTVNQPQHF

V: TRBV18
size: few
J: TRBJ2-7
D: -
DNA: TGTGCCAGCTCACCGGCTCGGCAGGGGTCTTCCGAGCAGTACTTC
CDR3: CASSPARQGSSEQYF

V: TRBV7-2
size: many
J: TRBJ2-4
D: -
DNA: TGTGCCAGCAGCCCTACAGGATCAGCCAAAAACATTCAGTACTTC
CDR3: CASSPTGSAKNIQYF

V: TRBV19
size: -
J: TRBJ1-1
D: -
DNA: TGTGCCAGTAGTATAGATTACCTGGAAATTGGGACCTCCAACACTGAAGCTTTCTTT
CDR3: CASSIDYLEIGTSNTEAFF

V: TRBV29-1
size: few
J: TRBJ1-5
D: -
DNA: TGCAGCGTTGTCTCAGGTCGGGGTCAGCCCCAGCATTTT
CDR3: CSVVSGRGQPQHF

V: TRBV7-2
size: many
J: TRBJ2-1
D: TRBD2
DNA: TGTGCCAGCACCCGGACTAGCGGGGGAAAATCGAATGAGCAGTTCTTC
CDR3: CASTRTSGGKSNEQFF

V: TRBV2
size: -
J: TRBJ2-3
D: -
DNA: TGTGCCAGCAGTCCCCGACGGGGGATCACAGATACGCAGTATTTT
CDR3: CASSPRRGITDTQYF

V: TRBV4-1
size: few
J: TRBJ2-7
D: -
DNA: TGCGCCAGCAGCCAAGAACAGGCCCTATTCTACGAGCAGTACTTC
CDR3: CASSQEQALFYEQYF

V: TRBV5-1
size: -
J: TRBJ2-5
D: TRBD1
DNA: TGCGCCAGCAGCCTGGGGACAGGACAAGAGACCCAGTACTTC
CDR3: CASSLGTGQETQYF

V: TRBV28
size: medium-sized
J: TRBJ2-5
D: -
DNA: TGTGCCAGCAGTTTTAGTCGGACTCAGAAAGAGACCCAGTACTTC
CDR3: CASSFSRTQKETQYF

V: TRBV7-2
size: many
J: TRBJ2-3
D: -
DNA: TGTGCCAGCAGCCTCACAATAGGAGACACAGATACGCAGTATTTT
CDR3: CASSLTIGDTDTQYF

V: TRBV6-2/TRBV6-3
size: few
J: TRBJ1-5
D: -
DNA: TGTGCCAGCACTCCACTGAGGCAGAATAGCAATCAGCCCCAGCATTTT
CDR3: CASTPLRQNSNQPQHF

V: TRBV5-1
size: once
J: TRBJ2-5
D: -
DNA: TGCGCCAGCAGCTTGAACTTAATGGGGACCCAGTACTTC
CDR3: CASSLNLMGTQYF

V: TRBV29-1
size: -
J: TRBJ1-2
D: TRBD1
DNA: TGCAGCGTTCGACAGGGGGCCAACTATGGCTACACCTTC
CDR3: CSVRQGANYGYTF